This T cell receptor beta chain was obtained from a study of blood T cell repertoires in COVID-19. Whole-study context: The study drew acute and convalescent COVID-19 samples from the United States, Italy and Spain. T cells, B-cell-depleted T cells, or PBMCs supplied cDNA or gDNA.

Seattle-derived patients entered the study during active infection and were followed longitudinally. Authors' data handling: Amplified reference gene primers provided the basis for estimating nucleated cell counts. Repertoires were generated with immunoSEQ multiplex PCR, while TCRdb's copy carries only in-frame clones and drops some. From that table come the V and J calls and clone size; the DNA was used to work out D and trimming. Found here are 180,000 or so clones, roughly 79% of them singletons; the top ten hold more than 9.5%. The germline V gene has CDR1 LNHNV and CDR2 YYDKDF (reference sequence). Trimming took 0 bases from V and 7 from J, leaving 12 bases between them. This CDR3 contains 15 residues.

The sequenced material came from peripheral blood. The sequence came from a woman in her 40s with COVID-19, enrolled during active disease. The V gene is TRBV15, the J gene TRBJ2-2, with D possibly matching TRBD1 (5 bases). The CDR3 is CATSREAGKLGELFF. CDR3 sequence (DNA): TGTGCCACCAGCAGAGAGGCAGGGAAACTCGGGGAGCTGTTTTTT.